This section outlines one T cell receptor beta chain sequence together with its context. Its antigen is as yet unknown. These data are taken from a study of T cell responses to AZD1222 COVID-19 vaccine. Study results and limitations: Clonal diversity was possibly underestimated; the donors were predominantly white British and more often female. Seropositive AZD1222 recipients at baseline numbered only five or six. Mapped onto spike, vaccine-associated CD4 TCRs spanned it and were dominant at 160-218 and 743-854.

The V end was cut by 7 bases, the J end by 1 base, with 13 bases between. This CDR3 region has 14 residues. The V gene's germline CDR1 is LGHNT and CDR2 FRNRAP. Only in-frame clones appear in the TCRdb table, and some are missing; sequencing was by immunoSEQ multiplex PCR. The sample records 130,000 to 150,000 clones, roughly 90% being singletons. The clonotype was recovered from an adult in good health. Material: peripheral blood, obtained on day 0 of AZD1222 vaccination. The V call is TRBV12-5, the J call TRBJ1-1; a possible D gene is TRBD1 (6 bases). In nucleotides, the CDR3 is TGTGCTAGTGCCCCACAGGGACCGAACACTGAAGCTTTCTTT. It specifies CASAPQGPNTEAFF.